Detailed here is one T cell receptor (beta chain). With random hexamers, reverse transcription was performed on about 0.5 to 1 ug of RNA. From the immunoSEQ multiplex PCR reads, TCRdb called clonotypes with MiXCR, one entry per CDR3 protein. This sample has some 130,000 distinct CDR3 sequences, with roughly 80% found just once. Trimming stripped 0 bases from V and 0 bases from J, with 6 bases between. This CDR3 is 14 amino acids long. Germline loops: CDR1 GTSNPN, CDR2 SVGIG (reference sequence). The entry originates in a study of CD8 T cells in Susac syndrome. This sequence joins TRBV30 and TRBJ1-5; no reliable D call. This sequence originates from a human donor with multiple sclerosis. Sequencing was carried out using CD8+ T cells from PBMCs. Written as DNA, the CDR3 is TGTGCCTGGAGTGTAAGTTATAGCAATCAGCCCCAGCATTTT. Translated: CAWSVSYSNQPQHF.